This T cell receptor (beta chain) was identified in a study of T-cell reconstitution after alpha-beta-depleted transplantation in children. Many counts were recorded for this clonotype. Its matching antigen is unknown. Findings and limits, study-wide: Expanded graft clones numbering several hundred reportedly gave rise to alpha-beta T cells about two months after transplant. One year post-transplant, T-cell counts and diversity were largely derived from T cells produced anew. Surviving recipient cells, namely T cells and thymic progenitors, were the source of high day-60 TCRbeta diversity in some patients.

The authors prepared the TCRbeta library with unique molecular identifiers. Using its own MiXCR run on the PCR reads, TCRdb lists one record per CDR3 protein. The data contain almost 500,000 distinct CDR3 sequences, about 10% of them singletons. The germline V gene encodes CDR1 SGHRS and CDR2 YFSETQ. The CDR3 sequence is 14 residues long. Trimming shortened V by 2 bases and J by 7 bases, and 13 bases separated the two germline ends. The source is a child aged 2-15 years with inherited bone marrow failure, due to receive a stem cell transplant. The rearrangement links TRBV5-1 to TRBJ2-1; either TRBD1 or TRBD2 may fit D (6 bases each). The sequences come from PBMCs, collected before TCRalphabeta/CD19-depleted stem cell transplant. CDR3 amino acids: CASSFGGRGNEQFF. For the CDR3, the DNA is TGCGCCAGCAGCTTCGGGGGCCGAGGAAATGAGCAGTTCTTC.